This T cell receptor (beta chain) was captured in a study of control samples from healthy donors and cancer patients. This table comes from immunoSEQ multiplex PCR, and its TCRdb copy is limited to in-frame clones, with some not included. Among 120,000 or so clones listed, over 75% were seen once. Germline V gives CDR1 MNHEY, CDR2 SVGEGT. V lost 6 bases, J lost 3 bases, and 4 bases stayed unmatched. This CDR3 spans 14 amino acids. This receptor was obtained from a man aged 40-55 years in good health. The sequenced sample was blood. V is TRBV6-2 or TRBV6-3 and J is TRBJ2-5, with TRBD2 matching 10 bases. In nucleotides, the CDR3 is TGTGCCAGCAGCAGCGGGGGGGAGGAAGAGACCCAGTACTTC. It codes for CASSSGGEEETQYF.